The 24 T cell receptor beta chains listed next were all sequenced from one sample in a study of blood T cells in healthy people across ages. It was with a sample-barcoded 5' primer and a J-beta primer mix that a second PCR of about 6 to 12 cycles was run. TCRdb used MiXCR to reprocess the 5' RACE reads, holding one entry per CDR3 protein. Of 650,000 to 800,000 distinct CDR3 sequences listed, 40% to 50% were seen once; the top ten hold approximately 19%. The sample was blood. The origin of the receptors is a man aged 55 to 70 in good health.

This clonotype came up a few times. V is TRBV12-3 or TRBV12-4 and J is TRBJ2-7, with TRBD2 matching 8 bases. Trimming at V came to 8 bases and at J to 3 bases, leaving 6 bases not matched to a gene. This CDR3 is built from 13 residues. DNA for the CDR3: TGTGCCAGCCGGGGGGGCAATAACTACGAGCAGTACTTC. It codes for CASRGGNNYEQYF.

In this sample, this clonotype turned up a few times. Possible read error: a much larger clone is one base away. The V and J genes are TRBV12-3 or TRBV12-4 and TRBJ1-5; 7 bases agree with TRBD1. V shed 0 bases and J 9 bases; nucleotides not matched to a gene: 11. The CDR3 contains 16 residues. The CDR3 is CASSLARGQGDRPQHF. The CDR3 DNA follows: TGTGCCAGCAGTTTAGCGCGCGGGCAGGGGGATCGGCCCCAGCATTTT.

The V and J genes are TRBV6-5 and TRBJ2-2; D uncertain. CDR1 is MNHEY, CDR2 SVGAGI, per germline. V was trimmed by 2 bases and J by 0 bases, leaving 13 bases between them. This CDR3 region has 17 residues. CDR3 residues: CASSYRPETTNTGELFF. CDR3 DNA sequence: TGTGCCAGCAGTTACCGACCAGAAACTACGAACACCGGGGAGCTGTTTTTT.

J is TRBJ1-1 and V is TRBV20-1; no clear D. CDR1 is DFQATT and CDR2 is SNEGSKA in the germline V gene (reference sequence). Trimming left V 1 base short and J 4 bases short, with 16 bases between. This CDR3 is 15 amino acids long. The CDR3 coding sequence is TGCAGTGCTAGAGGGGTCCGGGCCTCGGGCACTGAAGCTTTCTTT. Protein sequence: CSARGVRASGTEAFF.

This clonotype turned up a few times. The CDR3: CASSSTSGGHQETQYF. The CDR3 DNA reads as TGTGCCAGCAGTTCTACTAGCGGGGGGCACCAAGAGACCCAGTACTTC. The chain links TRBV12-3 or TRBV12-4 to TRBJ2-5, with TRBD2 identical over 12 bases. J lost 0 bases, V lost 4 bases, and 3 bases had no gene match. This CDR3 is 16 amino acids long.

V gene TRBV11-1 combines with J gene TRBJ2-7; 8 positions match TRBD1. V lost 5 bases, J lost 0 bases, and 9 bases stayed unmatched. The germline V gene has CDR1 SGHAT and CDR2 FQDESV (reference sequence). This CDR3 spans 16 amino acids. The CDR3 sequence: CASSRGGQGASYEQYF. The CDR3 DNA sequence: TGTGCCAGCAGCCGAGGCGGACAGGGTGCCTCCTACGAGCAGTACTTC.

This clonotype appeared many times. The J gene is TRBJ2-7, the V gene TRBV6-2 or TRBV6-3; no reliable D call. There are 11 residues in the CDR3. Germline CDR1 and CDR2: MNHEY and SVGEGT. Trimming stripped 2 bases from V and 4 bases from J, with 3 bases between. CDR3 DNA: TGTGCCAGCAGTTACGCGTACGAGCAGTACTTC. It encodes CASSYAYEQYF.

The genes are TRBV2 and TRBJ1-4; TRBD1 matches at 8 bases. The CDR3 sequence is 13 residues long. Germline CDR1 SNHLY, CDR2 FYNNEI. After removal of 6 bases from V and 5 bases from J, the junction contained 2 bases not matched to a gene. The CDR3 DNA reads as TGTGCCAGCAGACGGGACAGGAATGAAAAACTGTTTTTT. It translates to CASRRDRNEKLFF.

This clonotype was detected only a few times. This chain links TRBV12-3 or TRBV12-4 with TRBJ2-7; 9 bases match TRBD1. This CDR3 is built from 15 residues. Trimming cost V 6 bases and J 1 base; bases outside gene matches: 7. CDR3: CASSSWTGVSYEQYF. For the CDR3, the DNA is TGTGCCAGCAGCTCTTGGACAGGGGTTTCCTACGAGCAGTACTTC.

The chain is built from TRBV2 and TRBJ1-2, with 8 bases fitting TRBD1. Trimming removed 2 bases from V and 13 bases from J; junction bases left unmatched: 9. In germline, CDR1 is SNHLY, CDR2 FYNNEI. The CDR3 is made up of 13 amino acids. The CDR3 DNA reads TGTGCCAGCAGTGAAATGGCAGGGGGCAGCTGCACCTTC. It is translated as CASSEMAGGSCTF.

J is TRBJ1-2 and V is TRBV5-1; 8 bases agree with TRBD1. After removal of 4 bases from V and 6 bases from J, the junction contained 8 bases not matched to a gene. CDR1 SGHRS and CDR2 YFSETQ come from the germline V gene. The CDR3 extends over 14 amino acids. DNA for the CDR3: TGCGCCAGCAGCCCCCAACAGGGGGGTGATGGCTACACCTTC. This gives the protein CASSPQQGGDGYTF.

This clonotype has ten or more counts. CDR3 coding DNA: TGCAGTGCTCAATCCCCAACTCCGGGACTAGCGTCCTACGAGCAGTACTTC. This encodes CSAQSPTPGLASYEQYF. The genes are TRBV20-1 and TRBJ2-7; 10 bases match TRBD2. Germline V gene sequence: CDR1 DFQATT, CDR2 SNEGSKA (reference sequence). The CDR3 length is 17 residues. Trimming cost V 5 bases and J 1 base; bases outside gene matches: 14.

There are many counts of this clonotype. The chain has TRBV12-3 or TRBV12-4 and TRBJ2-5; either TRBD1 or TRBD2 may fit D (5 bases each). V lost 2 bases and J lost 4, with 8 bases in between. The CDR3 has 13 amino acids. Written as DNA, the CDR3 is TGTGCCAGCAGTTTACCAGGGAGAGAGACCCAGTACTTC. Its protein product is CASSLPGRETQYF.

This clonotype occurred a few times. This rearrangement joins TRBV7-3 to TRBJ2-6; D might be TRBD1 (6 bases). Trimming took 1 base from V and 4 from J, leaving 17 bases between them. The CDR3 is 18 residues long. Germline V gives CDR1 SGHTA, CDR2 FQGTGA. The CDR3 DNA reads as TGTGCCAGCAGCTTAAGGATAAAGACAGGTTCGGGGGCCAACGTCCTGACTTTC. Translating gives CASSLRIKTGSGANVLTF.

The CDR3 nucleotides read TGCAGTGCTAGCGCCGGGACCGAAGAGACCCAGTACTTC. Residues: CSASAGTEETQYF. The chain carries TRBV20-1 and TRBJ2-5, with D perhaps TRBD1 or TRBD2 (5 bases each). Germline values: CDR1 DFQATT, CDR2 SNEGSKA (reference sequence). The CDR3 spans 13 residues. Between the trimmed V and J ends, which lost 3 bases and 3 bases, there was a span of 11 bases.

CDR3 loop: CASSYRGLGGYEQYF. In nucleotides, the CDR3 is TGTGCCAGCAGTTACCGTGGACTAGGTGGGTACGAGCAGTACTTC. J is TRBJ2-7 and V is TRBV6-2 or TRBV6-3; 7 nucleotides align to TRBD2. The CDR3 has 15 residues. V shed 2 bases and J 4 bases; nucleotides not matched to a gene: 8. Germline CDR1 reads MNHEY; CDR2 reads SVGEGT.

In this sample, this clonotype turned up many times. The chain uses TRBV6-2 or TRBV6-3 and TRBJ2-7; D possibly corresponds to TRBD1 (6 bases). Germline V gene data show CDR1 as MNHEY and CDR2 as SVGEGT. The V and J ends lost 5 bases and 3 bases respectively, with 20 bases between them. The CDR3 sequence is 16 residues long. The CDR3 DNA reads as TGTGCCAGCAGTACTCACAGGGACAACGCAAACTACGAGCAGTACTTC. This sequence encodes CASSTHRDNANYEQYF.

V is TRBV7-2 and J is TRBJ1-2; no clear D. Germline assignment: CDR1 SGHTA and CDR2 FQGNSA. The V end was cut by 5 bases, the J end by 4 bases, with 17 bases between. The length of the CDR3 is 15 residues. Written as DNA, the CDR3 is TGTGCCAGCAGCCCGGCCGGCGCCGGACGCTATGGCTACACCTTC. Its translation: CASSPAGAGRYGYTF.

This chain uses TRBV20-1 with TRBJ2-5; 7 nucleotides agree with TRBD1. This CDR3 has 13 residues. Germline lookup yields CDR1 DFQATT and CDR2 SNEGSKA (reference sequence). The V gene end was trimmed by 4 bases and the J gene end by 5 bases; junction bases not matched to a gene: 7. The CDR3 DNA sequence: TGCAGTGCTACAGGACAGGATAGGGAGACCCAGTACTTC. This sequence encodes CSATGQDRETQYF.

V and J are TRBV20-1 and TRBJ2-3, with TRBD2 as a possible D gene (5 bases). The germline CDR1 and CDR2 sequences are DFQATT and SNEGSKA (reference sequence). The CDR3 length is 14 residues. Trimming stripped 6 bases from V and 5 bases from J, with 18 bases between. CDR3 region: CSARDQRSRDTQYF. The CDR3 DNA follows: TGCAGTGCGAGGGATCAGCGATCGAGAGATACGCAGTATTTT.

The CDR3 reads CSAFSGGALSYNEQFF. The CDR3 nucleotides read TGCAGTGCTTTTAGCGGGGGGGCTCTCTCCTACAATGAGCAGTTCTTC. The chain has TRBV20-1 and TRBJ2-1; 11 bases align to TRBD2. The CDR3 has 16 residues. Germline CDR1 reads DFQATT; CDR2 reads SNEGSKA (reference sequence). The V gene end was trimmed by 5 bases and the J gene end by 0 bases; junction bases not matched to a gene: 6.

On this clonotype: Compared with germline, one end of the junction differs, possibly owing to a read error. The chain couples TRBV10-3 to TRBJ2-1; 10 nucleotides line up with TRBD1. This CDR3 has 17 residues. The germline V gene has CDR1 ENHRY and CDR2 SYGVKD. The CDR3 sequence: CAIRASPGQGLLDERFF. The CDR3 nucleotides are TGTGCCATCAGAGCATCCCCGGGACAGGGGCTGCTCGATGAGCGGTTCTTC.

The chain recombines TRBV2 with TRBJ2-1, with D tentatively TRBD2 (6 bases). The CDR3 has 12 amino acids. Per the germline V gene, CDR1 is SNHLY and CDR2 is FYNNEI. The V and J ends lost 10 bases and 2 bases respectively, with 9 bases between them. CDR3 nucleotide sequence: TGTGCCACCCGGGGGACCTACAATGAGCAGTTCTTC. The encoded protein is CATRGTYNEQFF.

This sequence joins TRBV7-9 and TRBJ2-1, with unresolved D. Germline values: CDR1 SEHNR, CDR2 FQNEAQ (reference sequence). This CDR3 has 14 amino acids. Trimming took 2 bases from V and 4 from J, leaving 9 bases between them. The CDR3: CASSLKGSYNEQFF. CDR3 bases: TGTGCCAGCAGCTTAAAGGGCAGTTACAATGAGCAGTTCTTC.